The next 5 T cell receptor beta chains were all read from a single sample in a study of response to subunit inactivated influenza vaccine. TCRdb passed the RT-PCR reads through MiXCR, listing each CDR3 protein once. This repertoire shows some 850,000 distinct CDR3 sequences, about a fifth found once; its top ten account for approximately 11%. The sample here was PBMCs from blood, taken 4 to 6 days after vaccination. These receptors were obtained from a man between 50 and 59 years old who received an inactivated influenza vaccine.

V usage is TRBV9 and J usage is TRBJ2-1; 11 positions match TRBD2. The CDR3 loop spans 15 amino acids. V trimming: 3 bases; J trimming: 3 bases; junction bases outside the gene matches: 2. CDR1 SGDLS and CDR2 YYNGEE come from the germline V gene. The chain's CDR3 is CASSEGLAVYNEQFF. The CDR3 DNA reads as TGTGCCAGCAGCGAGGGACTAGCGGTCTACAATGAGCAGTTCTTC.

The gene calls are TRBV6-2 or TRBV6-3 and TRBJ2-1, with 9 bases lining up with TRBD2. The V segment lost 5 bases and the J segment 3 bases; nucleotides outside the gene matches: 8. The CDR3 runs 16 residues. CDR1 is MNHEY and CDR2 is SVGEGT in the germline V gene. CDR3 coding DNA: TGTGCCAGCAGTCGGAATCTAGCGGGACTCTACAATGAGCAGTTCTTC. This sequence encodes CASSRNLAGLYNEQFF.

As DNA, the CDR3 is TGTGCCAGCAGTAAGAGGAATGAGCAGTTCTTC. This gives the protein CASSKRNEQFF. The chain couples TRBV6-5 to TRBJ2-1; D uncertain. Deletions cut 5 bases from V and 7 bases from J, with 6 bases between. Germline CDR1 and CDR2: MNHEY and SVGAGI. The CDR3 sequence is 11 residues long.

The V and J genes are TRBV4-3 and TRBJ2-2, with D tentatively TRBD1 (5 bases). Trimming cost V 0 bases and J 0 bases, with 14 bases left between them. Germline assignment: CDR1 LGHNA and CDR2 YSLEER. The CDR3 covers 18 residues. Here the CDR3 DNA reads TGCGCCAGCAGCCAAGACTCCAAAGACAGAGCGAACACCGGGGAGCTGTTTTTT. Translated: CASSQDSKDRANTGELFF.

The chain uses TRBV27 and TRBJ2-7, with 10 bases identical to TRBD1. V trimming: 5 bases; J trimming: 6 bases; junction bases outside the gene matches: 13. This CDR3 is 16 amino acids long. CDR1 MNHEY and CDR2 SMNVEV come from the germline V gene (reference sequence). The CDR3 spells CASSPGTGVPLGEQYF. CDR3 nucleotides: TGTGCCAGCAGTCCGGGGACAGGGGTCCCCTTAGGCGAGCAGTACTTC.